This T cell receptor beta chain was sequenced during a study of blood T cell repertoires in COVID-19 (dated by TCRdb to 2018 to 2021). The study in broad terms: The collaborator samples originated in the United States, Italy and Spain and spanned the acute and convalescent phases of COVID-19. The prospective study material was composed of cDNA or gDNA derived from T cells, B-cell-depleted T cells, or PBMCs. The dataset comprised deeply sampled blood TCRbeta repertoires from subjects exposed to, actively infected with, or recovered from COVID-19. The repertoires were released in a freely available public database meant as a resource for research on the immune response to SARS-CoV-2. Samples were obtained from the ongoing ImmuneRACE study (first 160 participants) and from some 1,200 subjects provided by 6 global collaborators. The sample metadata nearly always contained a de-identified subject ID, COVID-19 status, age in years and sex. Where available, HLA class I and class II types were obtained from metadata supplied by the sample provider rather than from assay-based typing. Study-level results and caveats: How much clinical and demographic metadata was included differed by source and by participant, and the metadata was provided uncurated.

About this clone itself: Its antigen remains unidentified. The sample holds no much larger clone one base away, and base qualities are not on file.

TCRbeta CDR3 regions were amplified from genomic DNA by means of the immunoSEQ Assay, a bias-controlled multiplex PCR. Per the authors' processing: The number of nucleated cells in each sample was estimated by amplification of reference gene primers within the assay. To quantify the absolute abundance of each unique TCRbeta CDR3 rearrangement, sequence reads were collapsed and filtered. For each sample, productive Simpson clonality was calculated as the square root of Simpson's diversity index over productive rearrangements. TCRdb took over this immuneACCESS table, retaining in-frame rearrangements with V and J assigned. Such tables are incomplete; in checked studies, under half of the missing clones stem from an unresolved V gene, and the remainder is unexplained. V and J calls plus clone size are reproduced from that table; the DNA served to infer D and trimming. Counted in this sample were more than 200,000 clones; 80% to 90% of them appeared once. The ten most abundant clones make up about 2% of the sample.

V is clipped by 2 bases and J by 0 bases, and the sequence between their germline boundaries is 12 bases long. The CDR3 numbers 16 residues from cysteine through phenylalanine. Kept here is only the CDR3 DNA, which spans 48 bases and is read in frame from base 1. CDR1 and CDR2, looked up from the germline V gene (reference sequence), are SEHNR and FQNEAQ. The collaborating institutions used their own protocols to collect whole blood in K2EDTA tubes. For TCRbeta analysis, collaborators shipped samples as frozen whole blood, isolated PBMCs, or DNA extracted from either of those sample types. The sequenced material came from peripheral blood. The chain is made from TRBV7-9 and TRBJ2-3; the D gene is perhaps TRBD2, from 5 matching bases. This receptor was obtained from a man in his thirties or forties with active or convalescent COVID-19. The bases read TGTGCCAGCAGCTTATCTACTAGACTAAGCACAGATACGCAGTATTTT. It specifies CASSLSTRLSTDTQYF.